This TCR beta chain emerged from a study of cytomegalovirus exposure and HLA in healthy donors. The wider study: The Caucasian-associated ancestry cluster contained 75% to 85% of the approximately 400 genotyped donors. Broader study findings: The CMV antigen specificity of a few CMV-associated chains was confirmed through in vitro analysis. In an earlier analysis, productive rearrangement rates for most beta V segments clustered near 87% or 30%.

Comments on this clone: What it recognizes is unknown.

This CDR3 has 18 amino acids. V lost 2 bases, J lost 3 bases, and 14 bases stayed unmatched. CDR1 is SNHLY and CDR2 is FYNNEI in the germline V gene. 13 Jbeta primers and 60 Vbeta primers were used for the PCR. Profiling relied on immunoSEQ multiplex PCR, and the TCRdb table lists in-frame clones only, not all of them. The data contain some 150,000 clones, around 80% of them singletons. The source material was PBMCs. V and J are TRBV2 and TRBJ2-3; TRBD2 agrees at 7 bases. The source is a young woman in good health and CMV-seronegative. CDR3 nucleotide sequence: TGTGCCAGCAGTGAACCCTCTTCGGGGCGGGAGAGGACAGATACGCAGTATTTT. It encodes CASSEPSSGRERTDTQYF.